The present T cell receptor beta chain was sequenced within a study of T-cell memory formation after mild COVID-19. TCRdb fed the 5' RACE reads into MiXCR, producing one record per CDR3 protein. This repertoire shows 400,000 to 500,000 distinct CDR3 sequences, roughly a quarter found once; its top ten account for around 9.5%. The source material was PBMCs or a T cell subset sorted from them (not recorded which). The TCR was taken from an adult woman who had mild COVID-19 (a few samples of this study predate the infection). Cell type and time point are not known.

CDR3: CASSKGTGVGQPQHF. The CDR3 DNA reads as TGTGCCAGCAGCAAGGGGACAGGGGTAGGACAGCCCCAGCATTTT. This chain connects TRBV9 to TRBJ1-5; TRBD1 agrees at 10 bases. Germline V CDR1 and CDR2: SGDLS, YYNGEE. The CDR3 loop spans 15 amino acids. With 4 bases clipped from V and 7 bases from J, the junction kept 8 bases outside the gene matches.